This T cell receptor beta chain was captured in a study of blood T cell repertoires in COVID-19. In germline, CDR1 is LNHNV, CDR2 YYDKDF (reference sequence). The CDR3 contains 17 residues. With 1 base removed from V and 0 bases from J, the gap between germline ends came to 16 bases. Methods used by the authors: Counts of nucleated cells, estimated from reference gene primer amplification, were obtained. The table came from immunoSEQ multiplex PCR; TCRdb's copy has only in-frame clones and leaves some out. That table furnishes V, J and clone size, whereas the DNA furnished D and trimming. The table includes fewer than 500,000 clones, around 87% detected once. The study recruited people aged about 18 to 90 years across about 25 US areas. Assignments of participants to cohorts depended upon their own reported clinical history.

This receptor was obtained from a man in his thirties or forties who had recovered from COVID-19. The sample comprised PBMCs or T cells enriched from blood (not recorded which). The V call is TRBV15, the J call TRBJ2-7, with TRBD1 as a possible D gene (6 bases). The CDR3 reads CATSRGGQGLTSYEQYF. In nucleotides, the CDR3 is TGTGCCACCAGCAGAGGGGGGCAGGGATTAACCTCCTACGAGCAGTACTTC.